This T cell receptor beta chain was sequenced during a study of Ad26.COV2.S vaccination and SARS-CoV-2 variants. Study-level information: Donor got 5x10^10 or 1x10^11 viral particles of Ad26.COV2.S. Overall study results and limits: Total T cell responses were possibly underestimated by TCR breadth and depth analyses. Vaccinated and placebo-treated recipients had similar non-spike TCR breadth. Substantial breadth in spike-specific CD8+ and CD4+ T cell responses was reportedly seen after vaccination.

Regarding this clone: What it recognizes is unknown.

The CDR3 spans 15 residues. The junction had 9 bases not matched to a gene; V was cut back by 5 bases and J by 6 bases. Germline V CDR1 and CDR2: SGHVS, FNYEAQ. The method was immunoSEQ multiplex PCR; TCRdb's version includes in-frame clones alone and lacks a portion of them. The sample has 350,000 to 450,000 clones; around 87% are singletons. This sample's treatment: around 19 received Ad26.COV2.S at low or high dose, single or two shots; about 5 received placebo; per-sample allocation not given. Repertoires come from day 63 after the first vaccine or placebo injection. This sequence joins TRBV7-6 and TRBJ2-3; 9 bases line up with TRBD1. This TCR was sampled from a person aged 18 to 65 who received the Ad26.COV2.S COVID-19 vaccine or a placebo. Sample: peripheral blood, taken in a trial of Ad26.COV2.S vaccine versus placebo. The CDR3 loop reads CASSPDRGVTDTQYF. In DNA form, the CDR3 reads TGTGCCAGCAGCCCCGACAGGGGGGTCACGGATACGCAGTATTTT.